This T cell receptor (beta chain) was recovered during a study of blood T cell repertoires in COVID-19. Study context: Acute and convalescent COVID-19 specimens originated in the United States, Italy and Spain.

The germline CDR1 and CDR2 sequences are MDHEN and SYDVKM. V lost 7 bases and J 8 bases, leaving 15 bases between the germline ends. This CDR3 region has 13 residues. TCRdb keeps only in-frame clones here, not all; method: immunoSEQ multiplex PCR. The sample includes approximately 150,000 clones, around 83% seen only once; the top ten take less than 20%. This TCR was sampled from a woman in her seventies who had recovered from COVID-19. The sample was peripheral blood. V and J are TRBV28 and TRBJ2-1; possible D gene TRBD2, 6 bases. The CDR3 sequence: CASTLGGYDEQFF. The CDR3, as DNA: TGTGCCAGCACCCTCGGAGGGTACGATGAGCAGTTCTTC.